The 6 T cell receptor beta chains below all came from one sample that was sequenced in a study of breast tumors, draining lymph nodes, adjacent tissues. TCRdb reanalysed the multiplex PCR reads using MiXCR and keeps one entry per CDR3 protein. Seen here are over 250,000 distinct CDR3 sequences, 30% to 35% observed once, and the top ten hold 1.1%. Samples came from axillary lymph nodes draining the breast cancer. The sequenced sample was axillary lymph node tissue. The source is a female donor with breast cancer. Some clones in this sample may be carry-over from other donors' samples.

This clonotype was picked up many times. This sequence joins TRBV4-2 and TRBJ2-3; D remains ambiguous. V lost 0 bases and J lost 6, with 10 bases in between. Per germline, CDR1 LGHNA and CDR2 YNFKEQ. CDR3 size: 14 residues. The CDR3 DNA reads as TGTGCCAGCAGCCAAGATGAGGATCTGGATACGCAGTATTTT. Encoded protein: CASSQDEDLDTQYF.

This clonotype was detected ten times or more. The genes are TRBV12-3 or TRBV12-4 and TRBJ2-7, with D possibly matching TRBD2 (6 bases). The CDR3 loop spans 14 amino acids. Trimming took off 5 bases at V and 3 bases at J, with 14 bases between the two ends. DNA for the CDR3: TGTGCCAGCAGTCCAGTGGGGACTTACTACGAGCAGTACTTC. Protein sequence: CASSPVGTYYEQYF.

This clonotype was recorded at least ten times. The chain couples TRBV9 to TRBJ2-5; 10 bases fit TRBD1. This CDR3 has 15 amino acids. Germline V gives CDR1 SGDLS, CDR2 YYNGEE. V lost 4 bases and J lost 5; bases outside the gene matches: 8. In nucleotides, the CDR3 is TGTGCCAGCAGCCCCGGGACAGGGGCGGGGGAGACCCAGTACTTC. It specifies CASSPGTGAGETQYF.

The V gene is TRBV5-1, the J gene TRBJ2-3, with 7 positions matching TRBD2. Germline V CDR1 and CDR2: SGHRS, YFSETQ. This CDR3 has 16 residues. V shed 4 bases, J shed 0 bases, and the junction held 8 bases outside the gene matches. CDR3 loop: CASSRTRPSSTDTQYF. The DNA of the CDR3 is TGCGCCAGCAGCAGGACTAGGCCCTCTAGCACAGATACGCAGTATTTT.

This clonotype has a count of ten or more. At one end, the junction sequence differs from germline, possibly due to a read error. The CDR3 DNA reads as TGCTCCTATAATTCACCCCTCCACTTT. It codes for CSYNSPLHF. The chain has TRBV15 and TRBJ1-6; D is undetermined. CDR3 length equals 9 residues. Germline V gene lookup returns CDR1 LNHNV and CDR2 YYDKDF (reference sequence).

About this clonotype: It is likely a read error, because the conserved phenylalanine at the end of the CDR3 is missing. V gene TRBV7-6 combines with J gene TRBJ2-2, with unresolved D. Trimming removed 8 bases from V and 1 base from J, with 11 bases in between. The CDR3 runs 14 residues. CDR1 is SGHVS, CDR2 FNYEAQ, per germline. Here the CDR3 reads CASCGERNTGELFL. CDR3 sequence (DNA): TGTGCCAGCTGCGGAGAGCGGAACACCGGGGAGCTGTTTCTT.